This T cell receptor beta chain was sequenced for a study of shared clonotypes between healthy human individuals. Only in-frame clones appear in the TCRdb table, and some are missing; sequencing was by immunoSEQ multiplex PCR. The sample contains hundreds of thousands of clones, 70% to 80% of which appear only once. Germline V gives CDR1 MRHNA, CDR2 SNTAGT. This CDR3 contains 17 residues. Trimming removed 9 bases at V and 2 bases at J, with 24 bases between. The genes are TRBV6-4 and TRBJ2-3, with D possibly matching TRBD2 (6 bases). The receptor was derived from a woman in her thirties or forties in good health. Some clones in this sample may be carry-over from other donors' samples. What was sequenced was PBMCs. CDR3: CARMARSAGRSTDTQYF. The CDR3 DNA reads TGTGCCAGAATGGCCCGAAGCGCTGGGAGGTCCACAGATACGCAGTATTTT.